Each of the 26 T cell receptor beta chains below was sequenced from the same sample in a study of shared clonotypes between healthy human individuals. CD8 cells classed as naive were CD45RO-negative and positively selected for CCR7, excluding terminally differentiated effector memory CD45RA+ cells. Produced via immunoSEQ multiplex PCR; TCRdb's table is partial and in-frame only. The sample consists of just over 2,000,000 clones, approximately 95% of them appearing once. Sample: naive CD8+ T cells sorted from blood. Receptors originate from a man between 18 and 35 years old in good health.

The chain couples TRBV7-9 to TRBJ2-5, with 10 bases fitting TRBD2. Unmatched junction bases numbered 8, after V lost 5 bases and J lost 2 bases. The CDR3 runs to 16 residues. In germline, CDR1 is SEHNR, CDR2 FQNEAQ (reference sequence). CDR3: CASSTLTSGPQETQYF. The CDR3 DNA is TGTGCCAGCAGCACCCTGACTAGCGGGCCTCAAGAGACCCAGTACTTC.

The V call is TRBV6-5, the J call TRBJ1-6, with D uncertain. Per germline, CDR1 MNHEY and CDR2 SVGAGI. V was clipped by 9 bases and J by 9 bases, with 9 bases between them. This CDR3 has 11 amino acids. DNA for the CDR3: TGTGCCAGGAATAAAAGTTCACCCCTCCACTTT. The encoded protein is CARNKSSPLHF.

V usage is TRBV19 and J usage is TRBJ1-1, with D possibly TRBD1 on 5 matching bases. The CDR3 contains 15 residues. Trimming left V 5 bases short and J 1 base short, with 14 bases between. Germline V lookup: CDR1 LNHDA, CDR2 SQIVND (reference sequence). In DNA, the CDR3 is TGTGCCAGTAGTGTTCCGGGACTCCCGAACACTGAAGCTTTCTTT. This encodes CASSVPGLPNTEAFF.

A remark on this clone: This same CDR3 is encoded by further DNA sequences in the sample. The J gene is TRBJ2-1, the V gene TRBV7-9, with D tentatively TRBD1 or TRBD2 (5 bases each). The germline V gene encodes CDR1 SEHNR and CDR2 FQNEAQ (reference sequence). The CDR3 length is 15 residues. V lost 5 bases and J lost 1, with 12 bases in between. The CDR3 is CASSPPGASYNEQFF. CDR3 nucleotide sequence: TGTGCCAGCAGCCCCCCCGGGGCTTCCTACAATGAGCAGTTCTTC.

The J gene is TRBJ2-7, the V gene TRBV5-1; 10 nucleotides match TRBD2. The CDR3 spans 16 residues. Trimming at V came to 2 bases and at J to 0 bases, leaving 5 bases not matched to a gene. Germline V lookup: CDR1 SGHRS, CDR2 YFSETQ. The CDR3 DNA is TGCGCCAGCAGCTTATCCCCTAGCGGGAGCTCCTACGAGCAGTACTTC. It encodes CASSLSPSGSSYEQYF.

The CDR3 protein is CASRGGESEQYF. Here the CDR3 DNA reads TGTGCCAGCCGAGGGGGGGAGAGCGAGCAGTACTTC. The J gene is TRBJ2-7, the V gene TRBV2; the D gene is possibly TRBD2 (7 bases). There are 12 residues in the CDR3. With 8 bases removed from V and 6 bases from J, the gap between germline ends came to 14 bases. The germline V gene encodes CDR1 SNHLY and CDR2 FYNNEI.

The chain joins TRBV4-3 to TRBJ1-2; tentatively, D is TRBD1 (5 bases). CDR1 LGHNA and CDR2 YSLEER come from the germline V gene. This CDR3 comprises 14 residues. Trimming stripped 2 bases from V and 6 bases from J, with 13 bases between. CDR3: CASSQLEGINGYTF. The CDR3 nucleotides are TGCGCCAGCAGCCAATTGGAGGGGATTAATGGCTACACCTTC.

In the case of this clone: At the DNA level, this CDR3 is encoded by other sequences in the same sample as well. The V call is TRBV27, the J call TRBJ2-7; D unclear. Germline V CDR1 and CDR2: MNHEY, SMNVEV (reference sequence). The CDR3 length is 13 residues. Trimming stripped 0 bases from V and 2 bases from J, with 5 bases between. As DNA, the CDR3 is TGTGCCAGCAGTTTATCGTCTCCCTACGAGCAGTACTTC. Its protein product is CASSLSSPYEQYF.

The V and J genes are TRBV9 and TRBJ2-2; D is unresolved. The CDR3 is 14 residues long. Germline CDR1 reads SGDLS; CDR2 reads YYNGEE. Trimming pared 0 bases from V and 6 bases from J, leaving 9 bases between. The CDR3 region is CASSVEIGPGELFF. CDR3 sequence (DNA): TGTGCCAGCAGCGTAGAAATAGGCCCCGGGGAGCTGTTTTTT.

The V gene is TRBV29-1, the J gene TRBJ2-6; 8 bases are shared with TRBD1. After removal of 6 bases from V and 0 bases from J, the junction contained 16 bases not matched to a gene. Germline-derived CDR1 and CDR2 are SQVTM and ANQGSEA. CDR3 length: 19 residues. CDR3 coding DNA: TGCAGCGTCGGGCCTTCCGGACAGGGCGTTTTCTCTGGGGCCAACGTCCTGACTTTC. It codes for CSVGPSGQGVFSGANVLTF.

Turning to this clone: In the same sample, other DNA sequences code for this CDR3. This chain joins TRBV2 and TRBJ2-7; tentative D call: TRBD1 (6 bases). Trimming removed 2 bases at V and 0 bases at J, with 8 bases between. Germline V gene lookup returns CDR1 SNHLY and CDR2 FYNNEI. The CDR3 has 14 residues. CDR3: CASSETGSSYEQYF. CDR3 nucleotides: TGTGCCAGCAGTGAAACAGGGAGCTCCTACGAGCAGTACTTC.

J is TRBJ1-5 and V is TRBV2; 7 nucleotides agree with TRBD1. Trimming at V came to 6 bases and at J to 3 bases, leaving 8 bases not matched to a gene. Germline V gene data show CDR1 as SNHLY and CDR2 as FYNNEI. The CDR3 runs 15 residues. In DNA form, the CDR3 reads TGTGCCAGCAGGTCCCTAGACAGGGACAATCAGCCCCAGCATTTT. It yields the protein CASRSLDRDNQPQHF.

The chain employs TRBV9 and TRBJ2-7; no reliable D call. This CDR3 is 12 amino acids long. V lost 3 bases and J 6 bases, leaving 10 bases between the germline ends. Germline lookup yields CDR1 SGDLS and CDR2 YYNGEE. CDR3 sequence (DNA): TGTGCCAGCAGCGACTGGAAAGGCGAGCAGTACTTC. Protein product: CASSDWKGEQYF.

V usage is TRBV7-9 and J usage is TRBJ2-2; TRBD2 matches 14 bases. Germline V gene lookup returns CDR1 SEHNR and CDR2 FQNEAQ (reference sequence). This CDR3 contains 17 residues. Germline trimming cut 4 bases from V and 5 bases from J; bases unmatched to any gene: 6. CDR3 nucleotides: TGTGCCAGCAGCTCGGGACTAGCGGGAGAACGTACCGGGGAGCTGTTTTTT. Amino acid sequence: CASSSGLAGERTGELFF. Filled out from reference TRBV7-9 and TRBJ2-2, the complete variable domain reads DTGVSQNPRHKITKRGQNVTFRCDPISEHNRLYWYRQTLGQGPEFLTYFQNEAQLEKSRLLSDRFSAERPKGSFSTLEIQRTEQGDSAMYLCASSSGLAGERTGELFFGEGSRLTVL.

The chain carries TRBV4-3 and TRBJ1-2, with a weak D call TRBD1 (5 bases). Germline V gene sequence: CDR1 LGHNA, CDR2 YSLEER. Between the trimmed V and J ends, which lost 0 bases and 7 bases, there was a span of 15 bases. The CDR3 totals 15 residues. The CDR3 DNA follows: TGCGCCAGCAGCCAAGATCCGGCAGGGAGGGTTGGCTACACCTTC. Its protein product is CASSQDPAGRVGYTF.

In its sample, this clone was seen once. Other DNA sequences from this sample encode an identical CDR3 as well. J is TRBJ2-7 and V is TRBV2; 7 bases are shared with TRBD2. V dropped 6 bases and J dropped 1; count of bases not matched to a gene: 0. CDR3 size: 12 residues. Germline CDR1 SNHLY, CDR2 FYNNEI. The CDR3 DNA is TGTGCCAGCAGGGGGGGGTCCTACGAGCAGTACTTC. Its translation is CASRGGSYEQYF.

The gene calls are TRBV5-6 and TRBJ2-5, with D maybe TRBD2 (6 bases). The CDR3 length is 14 residues. Trimming pared 4 bases from V and 6 bases from J, leaving 16 bases between. Germline CDR1 is SGHDT and CDR2 is YYEEEE. The DNA of the CDR3 is TGTGCCAGCAGCCTGGAGGAGGGAGGACAGACCCAGTACTTC. Protein: CASSLEEGGQTQYF.

V usage is TRBV28 and J usage is TRBJ2-5; 7 nucleotides align to TRBD1. This CDR3 has 14 amino acids. In germline, CDR1 is MDHEN, CDR2 SYDVKM. Trimming removed 0 bases from V and 4 bases from J; junction bases left unmatched: 2. The CDR3 sequence: CASSLWGQLETQYF. The CDR3 DNA reads TGTGCCAGCAGTTTATGGGGACAGCTAGAGACCCAGTACTTC.

The CDR3 nucleotides are TGTGCCAGCAGCACTACTAGGGGACAGAGTAATGAAAAACTGTTTTTT. It is translated as CASSTTRGQSNEKLFF. The chain recombines TRBV13 with TRBJ1-4; TRBD1 aligns across 7 bases. With 5 bases clipped from V and 4 bases from J, the junction kept 10 bases outside the gene matches. The germline V gene encodes CDR1 PRHDT and CDR2 FYEKMQ (reference sequence). The CDR3 extends over 16 amino acids.

The chain employs TRBV6-5 and TRBJ2-7; no firm D call. CDR3 length: 16 amino acids. The V and J ends lost 0 bases and 3 bases respectively, with 15 bases between them. CDR1 is MNHEY and CDR2 is SVGAGI in the germline V gene. CDR3 nucleotide sequence: TGTGCCAGCAGTTACTCTGTTCTGTCGGCGATCTACGAGCAGTACTTC. This codes for CASSYSVLSAIYEQYF.

This clone was seen just once. The J gene is TRBJ1-1, the V gene TRBV10-3, with 9 bases lining up with TRBD1. V shed 10 bases, J shed 5 bases, and the junction held 8 bases outside the gene matches. CDR3 length equals 13 residues. The germline V gene has CDR1 ENHRY and CDR2 SYGVKD. CDR3: CATEGQGNTEAFF. DNA for the CDR3: TGTGCCACCGAGGGACAGGGAAATACTGAAGCTTTCTTT.

Of note for this clone: This specimen includes other DNA sequences encoding the same CDR3. The rearrangement uses TRBV6-5 and TRBJ2-1, with D maybe TRBD1 (6 bases). This CDR3 has 14 residues. V lost 3 bases to trimming and J lost 3 bases, with 9 bases between them. Germline assignment: CDR1 MNHEY and CDR2 SVGAGI. The DNA of the CDR3 is TGTGCCAGCAGTTATTCGGACAGCTACAATGAGCAGTTCTTC. Amino acids: CASSYSDSYNEQFF.

The chain is built from TRBV28 and TRBJ2-2; possible D gene TRBD2, 6 bases. Per the germline V gene, CDR1 is MDHEN and CDR2 is SYDVKM. CDR3 length: 20 amino acids. V was pared by 2 bases and J by 1 base, with 23 bases between. Here the CDR3 DNA reads TGTGCCAGCAGTTTACGGCGCAGGGTGATACGGGGAGGGAACACCGGGGAGCTGTTTTTT. Encoded protein: CASSLRRRVIRGGNTGELFF. The full variable domain, its missing parts supplied by reference TRBV28 and TRBJ2-2, is DVKVTQSSRYLVKRTGEKVFLECVQDMDHENMFWYRQDPGLGLRLIYFSYDVKMKEKGDIPEGYSVSREKKERFSLILESASTNQTSMYLCASSLRRRVIRGGNTGELFFGEGSRLTVL.

The table lists this clone with a count of one. This sample includes further DNA sequences coding for the same CDR3. The chain employs TRBV27 and TRBJ2-7; D possibly matches TRBD1 or TRBD2 (5 bases each). This CDR3 region has 12 residues. V dropped 5 bases and J dropped 0 bases, with 5 bases sitting between them. Germline assignment: CDR1 MNHEY and CDR2 SMNVEV (reference sequence). The CDR3 spells CASSGGSYEQYF. As DNA, the CDR3 is TGTGCCAGCAGTGGGGGCTCCTACGAGCAGTACTTC.

This sequence joins TRBV4-1 and TRBJ2-5; D is perhaps TRBD2 (5 bases). Germline V CDR1 and CDR2: MGHRA, YSYEKL. This CDR3 is 14 amino acids long. V lost 4 bases and J lost 2, with 11 bases in between. CDR3 region: CASSPLPGQETQYF. For the CDR3, the DNA is TGCGCCAGCAGCCCTTTACCGGGACAAGAGACCCAGTACTTC.

About this clone: Other nucleotide sequences from this sample produce the same CDR3. This chain connects TRBV5-4 to TRBJ2-5; D not certain. The CDR3 has 13 residues. With 0 bases removed from V and 3 bases from J, the gap between germline ends came to 6 bases. CDR1 and CDR2 from the germline V gene are SGHNT and YYREEE (reference sequence). CDR3: CASSLDGEETQYF. The DNA for the CDR3 is TGTGCCAGCAGCTTGGACGGTGAAGAGACCCAGTACTTC.